This TCR beta chain was observed in a study of blood T cells in healthy people across ages (dated by TCRdb to the mid-2010s). For the wider study: In model experiments, template switching captured roughly one uniquely barcoded TCR beta cDNA molecule for every two T cells. Age-related changes in TCR beta repertoire diversity were measured in the study by deep sequencing normalized with unique cDNA molecular identifiers. Four age groups were formed from the donors: young (average roughly 15 years), middle-aged (roughly 38), aged (about 62) and long-lived (about 75). Donors of different ages were randomly distributed across sequencing lanes to avoid experimental bias. Two additional independent replicas of 1 million unique cDNA reads from the same blood draw were analyzed for two donors (one aged 18 to 29 and one aged 80 or older). The paper as a whole reports these results and caveats: Donor CMV infection status was unknown, potentially confounding age-related changes in expanded clonotypes. Since profiling was done on bulk unsorted PBMCs, naive and antigen-experienced compartments could not be conclusively compared. Estimates of total diversity based on one million sequenced T cells were regarded as lower bounds and as underestimates. Compared with the aged group, more naive CD4+ T cells, fewer expanded clones and increased TCR diversity were shown by the long-lived group, suggesting age selection. There was a strong correlation between observed TCR beta diversity and the percentage of naive T cells measured by flow cytometry. As age increased, observed TCR beta diversity per million T cells dropped in a roughly linear way, and a significant reduction was already evident by age about 40.

Donors were 30 to 45 systemically healthy Caucasian individuals from Russia aged roughly 6 to 95 years. Each donor gave about 9.7 milliliters of peripheral blood, drawn into EDTA-treated Vacutainer tubes. Ficoll-Paque density-gradient centrifugation was used to isolate PBMCs, with at least 6.5 million obtained per sample. Total RNA was extracted from PBMCs with Trizol reagent, with at least 5.5 micrograms obtained per sample. The percentages of naive CD45RAhigh/CD27high T cells were determined by flow cytometry on a PBMC aliquot from every donor. For this clonotype: There is no known antigen for this receptor. Within one base of it there is no much larger clone, and no base qualities were kept.

CDR3 length: 13 amino acids, cysteine to phenylalanine. CDR3 DNA is the only sequence kept; it has 39 bases, read in frame from the first base. In the germline V gene, CDR1 corresponds to MGHRA and CDR2 to YSYEKL. V lost 6 bases and J lost 13 bases; the stretch between them is 19 bases long. Library preparation used 5' RACE. The run used an Illumina HiSeq 2500. A second roughly 6 to 11 cycle PCR used a sample-barcoded 5' primer and a J-beta primer mix. A unique molecular identifier was introduced onto each TCR beta cDNA molecule by a template-switch 5' adaptor carrying 12 random nucleotides. Each sample yielded at least 3 million CDR3-containing paired-end reads. First-strand cDNA synthesis was performed from all RNA using the Mint cDNA synthesis kit, with priming by a TRBC-specific oligonucleotide. After uracil-DNA glycosylase treatment, a first 18-cycle PCR used universal primers M1SS and BC2_uni_R on all cDNA. The authors' pipeline ran thus. Normalization of each sample was performed by random selection of 1 million high-quality reads, each carrying a distinct molecular identifier. Reads with shared molecular identifiers were discarded instead of being binned into consensus sequences. MiTCR, run with a Q25 quality threshold and the strictest error-elimination algorithm, handled CDR3 identification, clonotype clustering and error correction. A nonparametric unseen species model with Euler transformation was used to estimate a lower bound on total TCR beta diversity. The public reads were run again by TCRdb, first through fastp at Q25 and then through MiXCR, and only productive beta chains were kept. Rows are unified per CDR3 protein, each entry keeping the most common DNA and genes. The V and J calls here are based on TCRdb, not the publication. The sample contains over a million distinct CDR3 sequences, around two fifths of them found a single time. The ten largest clonotypes hold 7.9% of the sample.

The material sequenced was blood. The clonotype originates from a woman aged 18-29 years in good health. The chain is made from TRBV4-1 and TRBJ2-4; TRBD1 could be the D gene, as 7 bases match. The DNA sequence is given as TGCGCCAGCAGTATCAGGGGGGTGGACGGGCAGTACTTC. This encodes CASSIRGVDGQYF.